The 9 T cell receptor beta chains reported below all come from one sample, sequenced in a study of metastatic and nonmetastatic thyroid tumors. TCRdb re-called the PCR reads with MiXCR. The sample contains roughly 30,000 clones, 20% of which appear only once. No patient received treatment before thyroid surgery. Sequencing was carried out using blood. These receptors all come from a female donor with papillary thyroid cancer or a benign thyroid nodule (not recorded which). Some clones in this sample may be carry-over from other donors' samples.

The CDR3 loop is CATSRDPSGSNEQFF. CDR3 sequence (DNA): TGTGCCACCAGCAGAGATCCTAGCGGGAGTAATGAGCAGTTCTTC. This chain connects TRBV15 to TRBJ2-1, with 10 positions matching TRBD2. Trimming cost V 0 bases and J 7 bases; bases outside gene matches: 3. From germline, CDR1 is LNHNV and CDR2 YYDKDF (reference sequence). This CDR3 spans 15 amino acids.

There are many counts of this clone. V and J are TRBV2 and TRBJ2-1; unclear D gene. Germline-derived CDR1 and CDR2 are SNHLY and FYNNEI. The CDR3 runs to 13 residues. Trimming removed 5 bases at V and 9 bases at J, with 14 bases between. This chain's CDR3 is CASSFSTDSEQFF. The CDR3 DNA reads as TGTGCCAGCAGTTTTTCCACAGACTCTGAGCAGTTCTTC. The whole variable domain, filled in from reference TRBV2 and TRBJ2-1, reads EPEVTQTPSHQVTQMGQEVILRCVPISNHLYFYWYRQILGQKVEFLVSFYNNEISEKSEIFDDQFSVERPDGSNFTLKIRSTKLEDSAMYFCASSFSTDSEQFFGPGTRLTVL.

This clone was counted between two and nine times. This CDR3 is CASSLTGNSPLHF. CDR3 nucleotides: TGTGCCAGCAGTTTAACGGGGAATTCACCCCTCCACTTT. The rearrangement joins TRBV28 to TRBJ1-6; D is unresolved. Trimming removed 2 bases from V and 7 bases from J, with 6 bases in between. Looked up from germline, CDR1 is MDHEN and CDR2 is SYDVKM. CDR3 length: 13 residues.

The gene calls are TRBV28 and TRBJ2-5; 12 bases are a match to TRBD2. Unmatched junction bases numbered 3, after V lost 3 bases and J lost 1 base. This CDR3 contains 16 residues. The germline gives CDR1 MDHEN, CDR2 SYDVKM. The CDR3 reads CASSLRLAGVQETQYF. The CDR3, as DNA: TGTGCCAGCAGTTTGAGACTAGCGGGAGTCCAAGAGACCCAGTACTTC.

This clone has ten or more counts. V and J are TRBV7-9 and TRBJ2-7; perhaps D is TRBD1 or TRBD2 (5 bases each). The CDR3 is made up of 17 amino acids. Looked up from germline, CDR1 is SEHNR and CDR2 is FQNEAQ (reference sequence). V was cut by 4 bases and J by 4 bases, with 23 bases left in between. The CDR3: CASSSRPGAPKGYEQYF. For the CDR3, the DNA is TGTGCCAGCAGCTCCCGACCCGGGGCACCCAAGGGGTACGAGCAGTACTTC.

This clone was observed a few times. The junction departs from the called germline gene at one end, perhaps through a read error. The chain is built from TRBV28 and TRBJ2-7, with 7 bases that match TRBD1. In germline, CDR1 is MDHEN, CDR2 SYDVKM. The CDR3 is 14 amino acids. CDR3 in amino acids: CASRFSGQTYEQYF. The CDR3 DNA reads TGTGCCAGCCGTTTTTCGGGACAGACCTACGAGCAGTACTTC.

Concerning this clone itself: At one end, the junction sequence differs from germline, possibly due to a read error. This same CDR3 is encoded by further DNA sequences in the sample. This chain joins TRBV7-8 and TRBJ1-2, with D unresolved. Germline CDR1 is SGHVS and CDR2 is FQNEAQ. CDR3 length: 13 amino acids. The CDR3 DNA is TGTGCTAGCAGCTCCGCGGAGACCTATGGCTACACATTC. This gives the protein CASSSAETYGYTF.

This clone was counted many times. At the DNA level, this CDR3 is encoded by other sequences in the same sample as well. V is TRBV14 and J is TRBJ2-1; D possibly corresponds to TRBD1 (5 bases). V lost 3 bases and J 2 bases, leaving 14 bases between the germline ends. The germline V gene encodes CDR1 SGHDN and CDR2 FVKESK. The CDR3 has 16 amino acids. In DNA form, the CDR3 reads TGTGCCAGCAGCCAGTTGGACAAAAGGGCCTACAATGAGCAGTTCTTC. Encoded protein: CASSQLDKRAYNEQFF.

This clone has a count of ten or more. The same CDR3 can be traced to other DNA sequences in this sample. J is TRBJ2-3 and V is TRBV5-1, with D possibly TRBD2 on 6 matching bases. V dropped 3 bases and J dropped 7 bases, with 21 bases sitting between them. From germline, CDR1 is SGHRS and CDR2 YFSETQ. CDR3 length equals 16 residues. The CDR3 here is CASSYLPGAGEHTQYF. The CDR3 DNA reads as TGCGCCAGCAGCTATCTTCCGGGAGCTGGGGAACATACGCAGTATTTT.